The next 6 T cell receptor beta chains were all read from a single sample in a study of cytomegalovirus exposure and HLA in healthy donors. Clones were read by immunoSEQ multiplex PCR, and TCRdb kept only the in-frame ones, dropping some. There are some 140,000 clones in the sample; approximately 84% occur only once, and roughly 1.4% lies in the top ten. The material sequenced was PBMCs. Receptors were obtained from a woman in her thirties in good health and CMV-seronegative.

V and J are TRBV13 and TRBJ1-1; D unresolved. CDR3 length: 15 amino acids. In germline, CDR1 is PRHDT, CDR2 FYEKMQ (reference sequence). V lost 5 bases and J lost 0, with 13 bases in between. This chain's CDR3 is CASSPRTRMNTEAFF. CDR3 in DNA: TGTGCCAGCAGCCCCCGAACCAGGATGAACACTGAAGCTTTCTTT.

The genes are TRBV18 and TRBJ2-7, with 7 bases fitting TRBD1. The CDR3 consists of 14 residues. Losses at the gene ends were 6 bases for V and 5 bases for J; bases not matched to a gene: 10. The germline gives CDR1 KGHSH, CDR2 LQKENI. CDR3 in DNA: TGTGCCAGCTCGCTGACAGGGAAGTGGCACGAGCAGTACTTC. Protein product: CASSLTGKWHEQYF.

This clone has just a few counts. V gene TRBV4-1 combines with J gene TRBJ2-5; TRBD1 matches 7 bases. Germline lookup yields CDR1 MGHRA and CDR2 YSYEKL. The CDR3 consists of 15 residues. Unmatched junction bases numbered 4, after V lost 1 base and J lost 2 bases. For the CDR3, the DNA is TGCGCCAGCAGCCAAGGCGACAGGGTACAAGAGACCCAGTACTTC. Protein: CASSQGDRVQETQYF.

As concerns this clone: One end of the junction varies from germline; a read error may be responsible. The chain uses TRBV7-2 and TRBJ2-1, with 7 bases lining up with TRBD1. This CDR3 has 15 residues. The germline V gene encodes CDR1 SGHTA and CDR2 FQGNSA. The CDR3 spells CASSIAQGIYNEQFF. CDR3 DNA: TGTGCCAGCAGCATAGCACAGGGGATCTACAATGAGCAGTTCTTC.

The rearrangement links TRBV25-1 to TRBJ2-7; 7 bases align to TRBD1. CDR1 and CDR2 from the germline V gene are MGHDK and SYGVNS. The junction had 3 bases not matched to a gene; V was cut back by 5 bases and J by 5 bases. The CDR3 runs 12 residues. CDR3 in amino acids: CASSRGGHEQYF. The DNA for the CDR3 is TGTGCCAGCAGTAGAGGGGGCCACGAGCAGTACTTC.

The chain couples TRBV7-2 to TRBJ2-5; 7 bases match TRBD2. Per the germline V gene, CDR1 is SGHTA and CDR2 is FQGNSA. Trimming cost V 4 bases and J 8 bases; bases outside gene matches: 7. The length of the CDR3 is 13 residues. The chain's CDR3 is CASSSSGTTTQYF. CDR3 nucleotide sequence: TGTGCCAGCAGCTCCTCCGGGACTACTACCCAGTACTTC.